Presented here are 24 T cell receptor beta chains from one specimen sequenced in a study of T-cell memory formation after mild COVID-19 (dated by TCRdb to 2020 to 2022). Preparation of the library involved 5' RACE. Data came from an Illumina NovaSeq 6000. In-frame beta chains were kept once TCRdb had trimmed the public reads at Q25 with fastp and called clones with MiXCR. Identical CDR3 protein sequences are pooled into one entry, listed with their most common genes and DNA. This sample lists 300,000 to 350,000 distinct CDR3 sequences; roughly an eighth were detected once. The ten largest clones capture 20% to 25% of the sample. Sequencing was performed on PBMCs or a T cell subset sorted from them (not recorded which). These receptors were obtained from a man aged 18 to 30 who had mild COVID-19 (a few samples of this study predate the infection). The sample titles of this study are shuffled in the database, so cell type and time point are left out; the donor was told from shared clones.

There are many counts of this clonotype. The rearrangement links TRBV15 to TRBJ2-3; 9 bases align to TRBD2. V was clipped by 1 base and J by 6 bases; unmatched bases: 8. Germline V gene lookup returns CDR1 LNHNV and CDR2 YYDKDF (reference sequence). The CDR3 spans 16 residues. The CDR3 DNA is TGTGCCACCAGCAGAGGAGGCGGGGGGGCCGTGGATACGCAGTATTTT. It codes for CATSRGGGGAVDTQYF.

V usage is TRBV7-9 and J usage is TRBJ2-5; D is perhaps TRBD2 (5 bases). Between the trimmed V and J ends, which lost 7 bases and 5 bases, there was a span of 8 bases. Germline loops: CDR1 SEHNR, CDR2 FQNEAQ (reference sequence). The CDR3 has 11 residues. CDR3 bases: TGTGCCAGCACCCCGGGGGAGACCCAGTACTTC. Its translation: CASTPGETQYF.

This clonotype was picked up a small number of times. CDR3 residues: CVTGNLNTEAFF. The CDR3 DNA sequence: TGTGTCACGGGGAACTTGAACACTGAAGCTTTCTTT. This chain joins TRBV6-4 and TRBJ1-1; no clear D. The CDR3 extends over 12 amino acids. Germline CDR1 is MRHNA and CDR2 is SNTAGT.

This clonotype was recorded only once. DNA for the CDR3: TGTGCCACCAGCAGAGAGACTAGCGGGGTTGGGGATACGCAGTATTTT. Translating gives CATSRETSGVGDTQYF. The chain combines TRBV15 with TRBJ2-3, with TRBD2 matching over 11 bases. Trimming took 0 bases from V and 6 from J; bases not matched to a gene: 5. Germline CDR1 and CDR2: LNHNV and YYDKDF (reference sequence). There are 16 residues in the CDR3.

This clonotype was detected only a few times. The chain has TRBV5-4 and TRBJ2-7; D possibly corresponds to TRBD2 (5 bases). The V and J ends lost 4 bases and 5 bases respectively, with 13 bases between them. Germline lookup yields CDR1 SGHNT and CDR2 YYREEE (reference sequence). This CDR3 comprises 13 residues. This CDR3 reads CASSEDFLNEQYF. As DNA, the CDR3 is TGTGCCAGCAGCGAGGACTTCCTCAACGAGCAGTACTTC.

The rearrangement uses TRBV7-7 and TRBJ2-1; D is unclear. Germline V lookup: CDR1 SSHAT, CDR2 FNYEAQ (reference sequence). Trimming stripped 1 base from V and 3 bases from J, with 7 bases between. CDR3 length equals 14 residues. CDR3 protein: CASSLGLDYNEQFF. The CDR3 nucleotides are TGTGCCAGCAGCTTAGGTTTAGACTACAATGAGCAGTTCTTC. The variable domain in full, with the rest retrieved from reference TRBV7-7 and TRBJ2-1, is GAGVSQSPRYKVTKRGQDVTLRCDPISSHATLYWYQQALGQGPEFLTYFNYEAQPDKSGLPSDRFSAERPEGSISTLTIQRTEQRDSAMYRCASSLGLDYNEQFFGPGTRLTVL.

The rearrangement uses TRBV11-2 and TRBJ1-1; maybe TRBD1 (5 bases). This CDR3 has 14 amino acids. The germline V and J ends were trimmed by 3 bases and 5 bases, with 13 bases remaining between them. Germline values: CDR1 SGHAT, CDR2 FQNNGV. CDR3 DNA sequence: TGTGCCAGCAGCTTTGTAGGGGTGGGGACTGAAGCTTTCTTT. This encodes CASSFVGVGTEAFF. Full variable domain (remainder filled in from reference TRBV11-2 and TRBJ1-1): EAGVAQSPRYKIIEKRQSVAFWCNPISGHATLYWYQQILGQGPKLLIQFQNNGVVDDSQLPKDRFSAERLKGVDSTLKIQPAKLEDSAVYLCASSFVGVGTEAFFGQGTRLTVV.

The rearrangement uses TRBV29-1 and TRBJ1-2; TRBD1 aligns across 10 bases. J gave up 5 bases and V 4 bases, and 10 bases lay outside the gene matches. The CDR3 has 15 residues. Germline V lookup: CDR1 SQVTM, CDR2 ANQGSEA. CDR3 DNA sequence: TGCAGCGTTGCGTTTCTGACAGGGGGCTTGTATGGCTACACCTTC. Protein product: CSVAFLTGGLYGYTF. The full variable domain, its missing parts supplied by reference TRBV29-1 and TRBJ1-2, is SAVISQKPSRDICQRGTSLTIQCQVDSQVTMMFWYRQQPGQSLTLIATANQGSEATYESGFVIDKFPISRPNLTFSTLTVSNMSPEDSSIYLCSVAFLTGGLYGYTFGSGTRLTVV.

The V gene is TRBV6-5, the J gene TRBJ1-1; possible D gene TRBD1, 6 bases. The CDR3 loop spans 13 amino acids. V was cut by 5 bases and J by 5 bases, with 12 bases left in between. CDR1 MNHEY and CDR2 SVGAGI come from the germline V gene. The CDR3 DNA is TGTGCCAGCAGTCGCAACAGGGAGACTGAAGCTTTCTTT. This sequence encodes CASSRNRETEAFF.

V gene TRBV9 combines with J gene TRBJ1-2; 7 nucleotides agree with TRBD1. Per the germline V gene, CDR1 is SGDLS and CDR2 is YYNGEE. V lost 5 bases to trimming and J lost 2 bases; unmatched junction nucleotides: 6. The CDR3 length is 14 residues. DNA of the CDR3: TGTGCCAGCAGTTTCCGGACAGGAAACTATGGCTACACCTTC. Amino acid sequence: CASSFRTGNYGYTF.

This clonotype has a handful of counts. The J gene is TRBJ2-3, the V gene TRBV4-2; TRBD2 matches at 9 bases. Looked up from germline, CDR1 is LGHNA and CDR2 is YNFKEQ. This CDR3 is 17 amino acids long. The V gene end was trimmed by 0 bases and the J gene end by 1 base; junction bases not matched to a gene: 5. The DNA for the CDR3 is TGTGCCAGCAGCCAAGAGGCGGGGGGGCGTGGCACAGATACGCAGTATTTT. It translates to CASSQEAGGRGTDTQYF.

This clonotype has just a few counts. The rearrangement uses TRBV5-5 and TRBJ1-1, with a tentative D call TRBD1 (5 bases). The CDR3 length is 14 residues. The germline gives CDR1 SGHKS, CDR2 YYEKEE (reference sequence). V lost 2 bases, J lost 0 bases, and 8 bases lay in between. CDR3: CASSFGHMNTEAFF. The CDR3 nucleotides read TGTGCCAGCAGCTTTGGACATATGAACACTGAAGCTTTCTTT.

Only a few counts were recorded for this clonotype. The chain joins TRBV5-1 to TRBJ1-2, with TRBD1 matching 7 bases. J lost 2 bases, V lost 0 bases, and 10 bases had no gene match. CDR3 length: 17 amino acids. Looked up from germline, CDR1 is SGHRS and CDR2 is YFSETQ. CDR3 amino acids: CASSLGSSSTGNYGYTF. The CDR3 DNA reads TGCGCCAGCAGCTTGGGGTCCTCTTCGACAGGGAACTATGGCTACACCTTC. Looking up the rest from reference TRBV5-1 and TRBJ1-2 gives the full variable domain: KAGVTQTPRYLIKTRGQQVTLSCSPISGHRSVSWYQQTPGQGLQFLFEYFSETQRNKGNFPGRFSGRQFSNSRSEMNVSTLELGDSALYLCASSLGSSSTGNYGYTFGSGTRLTVV.

The rearrangement joins TRBV5-1 to TRBJ2-5; D is unresolved. V dropped 0 bases and J dropped 2 bases, with 11 bases sitting between them. The CDR3 contains 15 residues. CDR1 is SGHRS and CDR2 is YFSETQ in the germline V gene. Here the CDR3 reads CASSLADGGQETQYF. The CDR3 region has the DNA TGCGCCAGCAGCTTGGCTGATGGCGGTCAAGAGACCCAGTACTTC.

This clonotype came up a few times. This sequence joins TRBV7-3 and TRBJ2-5, with D maybe TRBD2 (6 bases). The CDR3 sequence is 15 residues long. CDR1 is SGHTA and CDR2 is FQGTGA in the germline V gene. V was cut by 3 bases and J by 2 bases, with 13 bases left in between. The CDR3 nucleotides are TGTGCCAGCAGCTTGCTGGGGGGAGAGCAAGAGACCCAGTACTTC. Protein sequence: CASSLLGGEQETQYF.

This clonotype appeared a few times. The J gene is TRBJ2-5, the V gene TRBV7-2; no firm D call. CDR1 SGHTA and CDR2 FQGNSA come from the germline V gene. V lost 5 bases to trimming and J lost 10 bases, with 14 bases between them. This CDR3 has 12 residues. The chain's CDR3 is CASSPLESVQYF. For the CDR3, the DNA is TGTGCCAGCAGCCCGCTAGAAAGTGTCCAGTACTTC. Full variable domain (rest looked up from reference TRBV7-2 and TRBJ2-5): GAGVSQSPSNKVTEKGKDVELRCDPISGHTALYWYRQSLGQGLEFLIYFQGNSAPDKSGLPSDRFSAERTGGSVSTLTIQRTQQEDSAVYLCASSPLESVQYFGPGTRLLVL.

This clonotype was detected only a few times. V and J are TRBV27 and TRBJ2-2, with D hard to call. Between the trimmed V and J ends, which lost 3 bases and 4 bases, there was a span of 6 bases. CDR3 length: 13 residues. Germline CDR1 and CDR2: MNHEY and SMNVEV (reference sequence). As DNA, the CDR3 is TGTGCCAGCAGTTTTGTGTCCACCGGGGAGCTGTTTTTT. Protein: CASSFVSTGELFF.

This clonotype has a handful of counts. The chain employs TRBV11-2 and TRBJ1-2; 9 positions agree with TRBD1. V lost 5 bases, J lost 4 bases, and 5 bases stayed unmatched. The CDR3 consists of 14 residues. CDR1 is SGHAT, CDR2 FQNNGV, per germline. The CDR3 DNA reads as TGTGCCAGCAGCCACGGACAGGGGATCTATGGCTACACCTTC. Its translation: CASSHGQGIYGYTF.

This clonotype was counted a few times. The chain employs TRBV20-1 and TRBJ2-3, with D possibly TRBD2 on 6 matching bases. Germline V gene lookup returns CDR1 DFQATT and CDR2 SNEGSKA (reference sequence). The CDR3 covers 11 residues. Trimming took off 4 bases at V and 6 bases at J, with 8 bases between the two ends. CDR3 protein: CSATRGDTQYF. CDR3 nucleotides: TGCAGTGCTACCCGGGGGGATACGCAGTATTTT.

Only a few counts were recorded for this clonotype. V is TRBV4-2 and J is TRBJ1-2, with D uncertain. The germline gives CDR1 LGHNA, CDR2 YNFKEQ. V dropped 0 bases and J dropped 7 bases, with 21 bases sitting between them. The length of the CDR3 is 17 residues. CDR3 amino acids: CASSQELAIGGRGGYTF. CDR3 DNA: TGTGCCAGCAGCCAAGAATTAGCGATCGGAGGGAGAGGTGGCTACACCTTC.

This clonotype came up a few times. CDR3 nucleotides: TGTGCCAGCAGCTTAGGGTTGGGGGTCTCACCCCTCCACTTT. Amino acids: CASSLGLGVSPLHF. V gene TRBV11-2 combines with J gene TRBJ1-6, with D perhaps TRBD1 (5 bases). Trimming took off 1 base at V and 10 bases at J, with 11 bases between the two ends. Germline CDR1 and CDR2: SGHAT and FQNNGV. The length of the CDR3 is 14 residues. Full variable domain (remainder filled in from reference TRBV11-2 and TRBJ1-6): EAGVAQSPRYKIIEKRQSVAFWCNPISGHATLYWYQQILGQGPKLLIQFQNNGVVDDSQLPKDRFSAERLKGVDSTLKIQPAKLEDSAVYLCASSLGLGVSPLHFGNGTRLTVT.

Only one count was recorded for this clonotype. The chain carries TRBV11-3 and TRBJ2-1; 9 nucleotides align to TRBD1. The CDR3 spans 16 residues. The ends lost 1 base at V and 8 bases at J; junction bases unmatched: 9. Germline V gene sequence: CDR1 SGHNT, CDR2 YENEEA. CDR3: CASSLGGTGNYDEQFF. The CDR3 DNA reads TGTGCCAGCAGCTTAGGGGGGACAGGGAATTATGATGAGCAGTTCTTC.

This clonotype was picked up a small number of times. The CDR3 protein is CRPGWGGDTQYF. The DNA for the CDR3 is TGCAGGCCCGGGTGGGGCGGAGATACGCAGTATTTT. V is TRBV20-1 and J is TRBJ2-3, with D tentatively TRBD1 (5 bases). CDR3 length: 12 residues. Germline CDR1 DFQATT, CDR2 SNEGSKA (reference sequence).

This clonotype turned up a few times. The chain links TRBV5-1 to TRBJ2-1, with 8 bases aligning to TRBD2. In germline, CDR1 is SGHRS, CDR2 YFSETQ. The CDR3 sequence is 14 residues long. V dropped 4 bases and J dropped 6; count of bases not matched to a gene: 6. The CDR3 nucleotides are TGCGCCAGCAGCGACGCGGGGGGTATCAATGAGCAGTTCTTC. This gives the protein CASSDAGGINEQFF.